This TCR beta chain was documented in a study of blood T cell repertoires in COVID-19. This clone has more than one count but fewer than ten. Profiled with immunoSEQ multiplex PCR; TCRdb holds only in-frame clones, not every one. The table has under 200,000 clones, less than 85% seen once. Germline V lookup: CDR1 KGHSH, CDR2 LQKENI. The CDR3 length is 13 residues. The trim removed 5 bases at V and 13 bases at J, leaving 12 bases unmatched. The specimen sequenced was PBMCs or T cells enriched from blood (not recorded which). The receptor's source is an older woman with acute COVID-19. The chain has TRBV18 and TRBJ1-1, with TRBD1 matching 8 bases. The CDR3, as DNA: TGTGCCAGCTCAGGAGACAGGGGACCGTTGGGTTTCTTT. This gives the protein CASSGDRGPLGFF.